This T cell receptor (beta chain) is drawn from a study of T cell clones after liver transplantation. This clone was observed a single time. Only in-frame clones appear in the TCRdb table, and some are missing; sequencing was by immunoSEQ multiplex PCR. The sample consists of about 45,000 clones, more than 70% of them appearing once. The sequence came from a human patient who received a liver transplant. Some T cells may originate from the graft donor. Material: CD4+ T cells from blood, obtained 24 months after liver transplant.

The CDR3 loop is CASSGTSGGRQETQYF. CDR3 DNA sequence: TGTGCCTCGAGCGGGACTAGCGGGGGGCGGCAAGAGACCCAGTACTTC. The chain employs TRBV7-8 and TRBJ2-5; 15 bases agree with TRBD2. The CDR3 totals 16 residues. V shed 11 bases and J 2 bases; nucleotides not matched to a gene: 9. CDR1 and CDR2 (germline): SGHVS, FQNEAQ.